The 21 T cell receptor beta chains given below trace back to one sample, sequenced in a study of cytomegalovirus exposure and HLA in healthy donors (dated by TCRdb to between 2016 and 2019). The library was built by means of the immunoSEQ multiplex PCR assay. For the multiplex PCR, a mixture combining 60 forward primers for TCR Vbeta segments and 13 reverse primers for TCR Jbeta segments was used. TCRdb mirrors the immuneACCESS table, restricted to in-frame sequences. Some clones are absent from its copies; in checked studies, under half trace to an unresolved V gene, and the reason for the others is unknown. For this sample the table gives fewer than 250,000 clones, of which under 80% were detected only once. Under 5% of the sample comes from the top ten. Material for sequencing was PBMCs. These receptor sequences come from a man aged 25 to 40 in good health and CMV-seropositive.

The chain carries TRBV7-3 and TRBJ2-5; 8 bases map to TRBD1. The germline gives CDR1 SGHTA, CDR2 FQGTGA. V shed 5 bases and J 4 bases; nucleotides not matched to a gene: 9. The CDR3 extends over 15 amino acids. The CDR3 here is CASSRDRGEGETQYF. In DNA form, the CDR3 reads TGTGCCAGCAGCCGCGACAGGGGAGAAGGAGAGACCCAGTACTTC.

J is TRBJ2-1 and V is TRBV6-6; D not resolved. The CDR3 has 14 residues. Germline assignment: CDR1 MNHNY and CDR2 SVGAGI (reference sequence). The germline V and J ends were trimmed by 6 bases and 10 bases, with 19 bases remaining between them. CDR3 nucleotides: TGTGCCAGCAGCCAAGTCAGGTCGTTTGGAGAGCAGTTCTTC. This codes for CASSQVRSFGEQFF.

Comment on this clone: The same CDR3 can be traced to other DNA sequences in this sample. The chain is built from TRBV7-9 and TRBJ2-3; 7 bases agree with TRBD2. The CDR3 spans 13 residues. V lost 5 bases, J lost 3 bases, and 2 bases stayed unmatched. Germline V gene lookup returns CDR1 SEHNR and CDR2 FQNEAQ (reference sequence). The CDR3 sequence: CASSLGGTDTQYF. DNA for the CDR3: TGTGCCAGCAGCCTCGGGGGGACAGATACGCAGTATTTT.

V is TRBV30 and J is TRBJ2-2, with TRBD2 matching 9 bases. This CDR3 spans 14 amino acids. CDR1 GTSNPN and CDR2 SVGIG come from the germline V gene (reference sequence). V was pared by 4 bases and J by 4 bases, with 4 bases of the junction left unmatched. CDR3 residues: CAWMTGLATGELFF. CDR3 coding DNA: TGTGCCTGGATGACGGGACTAGCCACCGGGGAGCTGTTTTTT.

The chain is built from TRBV28 and TRBJ2-4, with D possibly TRBD1 on 6 matching bases. Germline V lookup: CDR1 MDHEN, CDR2 SYDVKM. V lost 3 bases and J 3 bases, leaving 12 bases between the germline ends. The CDR3 consists of 15 residues. CDR3 coding DNA: TGTGCCAGCAGTTTGGCAGGGGTGAGCAAAAACATTCAGTACTTC. This sequence encodes CASSLAGVSKNIQYF.

This chain uses TRBV19 with TRBJ1-5, with 9 bases that match TRBD1. V gave up 7 bases and J gave up 3 bases; unmatched junction bases: 4. The CDR3 is 14 residues long. From germline, CDR1 is LNHDA and CDR2 SQIVND (reference sequence). CDR3 sequence: CASMYRGPNQPQHF. CDR3 nucleotide sequence: TGTGCCAGTATGTACAGGGGGCCCAATCAGCCCCAGCATTTT.

The chain links TRBV5-1 to TRBJ2-2, with 8 bases lining up with TRBD1. The V gene end was trimmed by 0 bases and the J gene end by 2 bases; junction bases not matched to a gene: 3. From germline, CDR1 is SGHRS and CDR2 YFSETQ. The CDR3 runs to 16 residues. CDR3 DNA sequence: TGCGCCAGCAGCTTGGGAGCAGGGGGCAACACCGGGGAGCTGTTTTTT. Residues: CASSLGAGGNTGELFF.

The chain joins TRBV6-5 to TRBJ2-5, with 13 bases fitting TRBD2. V gave up 6 bases and J gave up 5 bases; unmatched junction bases: 3. The germline gives CDR1 MNHEY, CDR2 SVGAGI. The CDR3 has 14 amino acids. The CDR3 loop is CASRRTSGGETQYF. In DNA form, the CDR3 reads TGTGCCAGCAGACGGACTAGCGGGGGTGAGACCCAGTACTTC.

This sequence joins TRBV19 and TRBJ2-7, with TRBD1 matching 8 bases. The V gene's germline CDR1 is LNHDA and CDR2 SQIVND (reference sequence). The CDR3 loop spans 15 amino acids. J lost 2 bases, V lost 4 bases, and 7 bases had no gene match. CDR3 residues: CASSRIQGEAYEQYF. CDR3 coding DNA: TGTGCCAGTAGTAGGATACAGGGGGAAGCCTACGAGCAGTACTTC. The whole variable domain, remainder taken from reference TRBV19 and TRBJ2-7, is DGGITQSPKYLFRKEGQNVTLSCEQNLNHDAMYWYRQDPGQGLRLIYYSQIVNDFQKGDIAEGYSVSREKKESFPLTVTSAQKNPTAFYLCASSRIQGEAYEQYFGPGTRLTVT.

The chain couples TRBV7-2 to TRBJ2-7; D perhaps matches TRBD1 (6 bases). The CDR3 runs 17 residues. The V gene lost 1 base and the J gene lost 0 bases, with 16 bases spanning the gap. In germline, CDR1 is SGHTA, CDR2 FQGNSA. Here the CDR3 DNA reads TGTGCCAGCAGCTTAGTATGGGGTCAGGGGAGCTCCTACGAGCAGTACTTC. Residues: CASSLVWGQGSSYEQYF.

V gene TRBV7-2 combines with J gene TRBJ1-1; weak D call: TRBD1 (6 bases). CDR3 length: 14 amino acids. Germline CDR1 is SGHTA and CDR2 is FQGNSA. V was pared by 6 bases and J by 1 base, with 12 bases between. The CDR3 loop is CASREGGANTEAFF. The CDR3, as DNA: TGTGCCAGCAGGGAAGGGGGTGCGAACACTGAAGCTTTCTTT.

The rearrangement joins TRBV4-1 to TRBJ1-3; D gene uncertain. V dropped 0 bases and J dropped 0 bases, with 9 bases sitting between them. The CDR3 is made up of 16 amino acids. Germline V gives CDR1 MGHRA, CDR2 YSYEKL. The CDR3 coding sequence is TGCGCCAGCAGCCAAGAAACACAGACCTCTGGAAACACCATATATTTT. Its protein is CASSQETQTSGNTIYF.

The gene calls are TRBV28 and TRBJ1-2, with TRBD1 identical over 8 bases. Germline CDR1 and CDR2: MDHEN and SYDVKM. V lost 6 bases and J lost 2; bases outside the gene matches: 5. The CDR3 is 14 amino acids. CDR3 in amino acids: CASSRDRTNYGYTF. DNA of the CDR3: TGTGCCAGCAGCAGGGACAGGACGAACTATGGCTACACCTTC.

V and J are TRBV28 and TRBJ2-7; 13 bases line up with TRBD2. In germline, CDR1 is MDHEN, CDR2 SYDVKM. Trimming cost V 6 bases and J 0 bases; bases outside gene matches: 11. The CDR3 has 18 amino acids. This chain's CDR3 is CASSQGLAGVGGSYEQYF. CDR3 sequence (DNA): TGTGCCAGCAGCCAAGGACTAGCGGGAGTAGGGGGCTCCTACGAGCAGTACTTC. The full variable domain, with the rest looked up from reference TRBV28 and TRBJ2-7, is DVKVTQSSRYLVKRTGEKVFLECVQDMDHENMFWYRQDPGLGLRLIYFSYDVKMKEKGDIPEGYSVSREKKERFSLILESASTNQTSMYLCASSQGLAGVGGSYEQYFGPGTRLTVT.

The CDR3: CASSPGGTSGGLQETQYF. In DNA, the CDR3 is TGCGCCAGCAGCCCTGGGGGGACTAGCGGGGGCCTCCAAGAGACCCAGTACTTC. The genes are TRBV4-1 and TRBJ2-5; 14 nucleotides agree with TRBD2. The V and J ends lost 4 bases and 1 base, in that order; junction bases with no gene match: 8. This CDR3 has 18 residues. The germline CDR1 and CDR2 sequences are MGHRA and YSYEKL.

This sequence joins TRBV6-5 and TRBJ2-7, with a tentative D call TRBD2 (5 bases). CDR1 and CDR2 from the germline V gene are MNHEY and SVGAGI. The V and J ends lost 3 bases and 5 bases respectively, with 17 bases between them. CDR3 length: 15 residues. The CDR3 loop is CASSYRALGLNEQYF. CDR3 DNA: TGTGCCAGCAGTTATCGCGCCCTAGGACTGAACGAGCAGTACTTC.

This chain connects TRBV9 to TRBJ2-1, with D tentatively TRBD2 (7 bases). The CDR3 contains 17 residues. Germline V gene sequence: CDR1 SGDLS, CDR2 YYNGEE. Trimming stripped 1 base from V and 5 bases from J, with 19 bases between. The CDR3 DNA follows: TGTGCCAGCAGCGTAACCTCAAGGCGGGGGCCGAACAATGAGCAGTTCTTC. It yields the protein CASSVTSRRGPNNEQFF.

The rearrangement joins TRBV5-1 to TRBJ1-1; 7 positions agree with TRBD1. V lost 1 base and J lost 1; bases outside the gene matches: 4. The CDR3 sequence is 15 residues long. Germline loops: CDR1 SGHRS, CDR2 YFSETQ. The DNA of the CDR3 is TGCGCCAGCAGCTTGCCCCAGGGGGGGAACACTGAAGCTTTCTTT. This translates into CASSLPQGGNTEAFF. The entire variable domain, with the rest obtained from reference TRBV5-1 and TRBJ1-1, is as follows: KAGVTQTPRYLIKTRGQQVTLSCSPISGHRSVSWYQQTPGQGLQFLFEYFSETQRNKGNFPGRFSGRQFSNSRSEMNVSTLELGDSALYLCASSLPQGGNTEAFFGQGTRLTVV.

J is TRBJ2-7 and V is TRBV18, with TRBD1 identical over 9 bases. This CDR3 has 14 amino acids. From germline, CDR1 is KGHSH and CDR2 LQKENI. The trim removed 2 bases at V and 1 base at J, leaving 0 bases unmatched. The DNA for the CDR3 is TGTGCCAGCTCACCAGGGACAGGGTCCTACGAGCAGTACTTC. As protein: CASSPGTGSYEQYF. Filled out from reference TRBV18 and TRBJ2-7, the complete variable domain reads NAGVMQNPRHLVRRRGQEARLRCSPMKGHSHVYWYRQLPEEGLKFMVYLQKENIIDESGMPKERFSAEFPKEGPSILRIQQVVRGDSAAYFCASSPGTGSYEQYFGPGTRLTVT.

The chain links TRBV15 to TRBJ2-3; 9 bases match TRBD2. CDR1 and CDR2 from the germline V gene are LNHNV and YYDKDF (reference sequence). Germline trimming cut 6 bases from V and 1 base from J; bases unmatched to any gene: 2. The CDR3 runs 14 residues. The CDR3 DNA sequence: TGTGCCACCAGTAGGACTAGCGGCACAGATACGCAGTATTTT. This encodes CATSRTSGTDTQYF.

This rearrangement joins TRBV7-9 to TRBJ2-7, with 7 bases aligning to TRBD1. With 5 bases clipped from V and 0 bases from J, the junction kept 7 bases outside the gene matches. The length of the CDR3 is 15 residues. Germline values: CDR1 SEHNR, CDR2 FQNEAQ (reference sequence). The DNA of the CDR3 is TGTGCCAGCAGCCCACAGGGGCGCAGCTCCTACGAGCAGTACTTC. This codes for CASSPQGRSSYEQYF.